These 5 T cell receptor beta chains share one sample of origin, sequenced in a study of response to subunit inactivated influenza vaccine. TCRdb processed the RT-PCR reads anew with MiXCR; each CDR3 protein has one entry. Of more than 600,000 distinct CDR3 sequences in the sample, around 18% were seen once. Source: PBMCs from blood, taken around 5 days after vaccination. The receptor set was obtained from a man over 45 who received an inactivated influenza vaccine.

This clonotype came up once. The chain has TRBV6-1 and TRBJ2-6; 10 bases are shared with TRBD1. Germline CDR1 reads MNHNS; CDR2 reads SASEGT. The CDR3 is made up of 18 amino acids. V shed 6 bases and J 2 bases; nucleotides not matched to a gene: 10. CDR3 protein: CASRDDPGTGAGANVLTF. In nucleotides, the CDR3 is TGTGCCAGCAGGGACGACCCCGGGACAGGGGCTGGGGCCAACGTCCTGACTTTC.

This chain connects TRBV20-1 to TRBJ2-7; TRBD2 matches 9 bases. This CDR3 region has 15 residues. With V trimmed by 6 bases and J by 0 bases, 9 bases remained unmatched. CDR1 and CDR2 (germline): DFQATT, SNEGSKA (reference sequence). CDR3 nucleotides: TGCAGTGCCTCAAAGCGGGGGGACGCCTCCTACGAGCAGTACTTC. Amino acids: CSASKRGDASYEQYF.

This clonotype has only a few counts. The rearrangement uses TRBV7-7 and TRBJ2-7; tentative D call: TRBD1 (5 bases). Trimming removed 5 bases at V and 5 bases at J, with 13 bases between. Germline V gene data show CDR1 as SSHAT and CDR2 as FNYEAQ (reference sequence). This CDR3 contains 13 residues. CDR3 in DNA: TGTGCCAGCAGCCGCGAAAGGGGTAACGAGCAGTACTTC. Its translation is CASSRERGNEQYF.

This clonotype has a handful of counts. This rearrangement joins TRBV20-1 to TRBJ2-1, with D maybe TRBD2 (5 bases). V lost 0 bases and J lost 7, with 7 bases in between. Germline V CDR1 and CDR2: DFQATT, SNEGSKA (reference sequence). The CDR3 totals 12 residues. The CDR3 DNA is TGCAGTGCTAGAGACCCGGGGAATGAGCAGTTCTTC. Amino acid sequence: CSARDPGNEQFF.

This clonotype was picked up a small number of times. V gene TRBV19 combines with J gene TRBJ2-1, with D tentatively TRBD1 (5 bases). This CDR3 spans 13 amino acids. V lost 1 base, J lost 8 bases, and 9 bases lay in between. Germline-derived CDR1 and CDR2 are LNHDA and SQIVND (reference sequence). The CDR3: CASSIGREYEQFF. The DNA of the CDR3 is TGTGCCAGTAGTATAGGCAGGGAATATGAGCAGTTCTTC.